These 28 T cell receptor beta chains originate from one sample sequenced in a study of cytomegalovirus exposure and HLA in healthy donors. 60 Vbeta and 13 Jbeta primers were used in PCR. Sequencing was performed with immunoSEQ multiplex PCR; in TCRdb, only in-frame clones are kept and a portion is missing. The sample shows under 200,000 clones, roughly 80% of them seen only once. Sequencing was carried out using PBMCs. These receptors came from a man in his 60s in good health and CMV-seronegative.

This clone was detected a few times. This rearrangement joins TRBV6-1 to TRBJ2-2; D perhaps matches TRBD1 (6 bases). Trimming shortened V by 6 bases and J by 3 bases, and 11 bases separated the two germline ends. The CDR3 extends over 14 amino acids. CDR1 is MNHNS, CDR2 SASEGT, per germline. The CDR3 protein is CASRGTPDTGELFF. DNA of the CDR3: TGTGCCAGCAGGGGGACACCTGACACCGGGGAGCTGTTTTTT.

This chain uses TRBV4-3 with TRBJ2-5; TRBD1 aligns across 8 bases. The DNA end is a closer match to TRBJ2-7, so the J assignment may be wrong. This CDR3 has 13 amino acids. The germline gives CDR1 LGHNA, CDR2 YSLEER. In DNA form, the CDR3 reads TGCGCCAGCAGCCAAGGACAGGGGACCGAGCAGTACTTC. This sequence encodes CASSQGQGTEQYF.

J is TRBJ1-2 and V is TRBV2; tentative D call: TRBD1 (6 bases). Trimming shortened V by 2 bases and J by 8 bases, and 15 bases separated the two germline ends. The CDR3 sequence is 14 residues long. Germline CDR1 reads SNHLY; CDR2 reads FYNNEI. The CDR3: CASSELNGGRGYTF. In nucleotides, the CDR3 is TGTGCCAGCAGTGAATTGAACGGGGGGCGAGGCTACACCTTC. Variable domain in full (rest from reference TRBV2 and TRBJ1-2): EPEVTQTPSHQVTQMGQEVILRCVPISNHLYFYWYRQILGQKVEFLVSFYNNEISEKSEIFDDQFSVERPDGSNFTLKIRSTKLEDSAMYFCASSELNGGRGYTFGSGTRLTVV.

The chain carries TRBV9 and TRBJ1-1, with D possibly TRBD1 on 5 matching bases. V lost 2 bases and J lost 4, with 15 bases in between. The CDR3 sequence is 15 residues long. Germline V gene lookup returns CDR1 SGDLS and CDR2 YYNGEE. This chain's CDR3 is CASSVAGLQGTEAFF. The CDR3, as DNA: TGTGCCAGCAGCGTCGCAGGTCTCCAGGGCACTGAAGCTTTCTTT.

CDR3 sequence reads: CASSPGSGASGFNEQFF. The CDR3 bases are TGCGCCAGCAGCCCCGGAAGCGGGGCTAGCGGATTCAATGAGCAGTTCTTC. The chain carries TRBV5-1 and TRBJ2-1; TRBD2 matches at 7 bases. The germline V gene encodes CDR1 SGHRS and CDR2 YFSETQ. There are 17 residues in the CDR3. With V trimmed by 4 bases and J by 6 bases, 16 bases remained unmatched.

Written as DNA, the CDR3 is TGTGCCAGTACCCAGGACAGGGAAGGCTCACCCCTCCACTTT. It encodes CASTQDREGSPLHF. The chain carries TRBV19 and TRBJ1-6; TRBD1 aligns across 8 bases. The junction had 9 bases not matched to a gene; V was cut back by 7 bases and J by 10 bases. The CDR3 sequence is 14 residues long. Germline-derived CDR1 and CDR2 are LNHDA and SQIVND (reference sequence).

The V call is TRBV10-2, the J call TRBJ2-7; D gene unclear. The CDR3 loop spans 11 amino acids. Germline CDR1 and CDR2: WSHSY and SAAADI. V was cut by 3 bases and J by 2 bases, with 2 bases left in between. In DNA form, the CDR3 reads TGCGCCAGCAGTGACACCTACGAGCAGTACTTC. This encodes CASSDTYEQYF.

Comment on this clone: Germline and junction disagree at one end, which may indicate a read error. This sequence joins TRBV6-5 and TRBJ1-2; no clear D. The CDR3 has 16 residues. The germline V gene encodes CDR1 MNHEY and CDR2 SVGAGI. CDR3 protein: CASSYSGQFSNYGYPF. The CDR3 DNA is TGTGCCAGCAGTTACTCGGGTCAGTTTTCGAACTATGGCTACCCCTTC.

This clone was found once. The chain has TRBV5-4 and TRBJ1-1; D might be TRBD1 (5 bases). The V and J ends lost 4 bases and 0 bases respectively, with 13 bases between them. The CDR3 extends over 15 amino acids. CDR1 and CDR2 (germline): SGHNT, YYREEE (reference sequence). CDR3 in amino acids: CASSPQTVMNTEAFF. The CDR3 DNA is TGTGCCAGCAGCCCCCAGACAGTTATGAACACTGAAGCTTTCTTT.

V is TRBV6-5 and J is TRBJ1-4, with D hard to call. V was cut by 2 bases and J by 5 bases, with 12 bases left in between. The CDR3 is 15 residues long. Looked up from germline, CDR1 is MNHEY and CDR2 is SVGAGI. The CDR3 coding sequence is TGTGCCAGCAGTTACACGAGGCGGTACAATGAAAAACTGTTTTTT. Encoded protein: CASSYTRRYNEKLFF.

This clone was picked up one time. The V gene is TRBV2, the J gene TRBJ1-1; TRBD1 is a possible D gene (6 bases). Deletions cut 4 bases from V and 4 bases from J, with 13 bases between. The CDR3 is made up of 14 amino acids. The germline V gene has CDR1 SNHLY and CDR2 FYNNEI. In nucleotides, the CDR3 is TGTGCCAGCAGTGCGGGGGGGCGCGTCACTGAAGCTTTCTTT. Translation gives CASSAGGRVTEAFF.

The J gene is TRBJ2-3, the V gene TRBV6-5; TRBD2 matches at 9 bases. The V and J ends lost 0 bases and 3 bases, in that order; junction bases with no gene match: 4. Per the germline V gene, CDR1 is MNHEY and CDR2 is SVGAGI. The CDR3 has 16 amino acids. The DNA of the CDR3 is TGTGCCAGCAGTTACTCGATAGCGGGGGAAACAGATACGCAGTATTTT. It codes for CASSYSIAGETDTQYF.

This clone was observed a few times. The chain links TRBV18 to TRBJ1-3, with D possibly TRBD1 on 5 matching bases. V shed 6 bases and J shed 4 bases, with 19 bases lying between them. This CDR3 has 16 residues. Germline V gene lookup returns CDR1 KGHSH and CDR2 LQKENI. Written as DNA, the CDR3 is TGTGCCAGCTCGGCAGGGCATCCCCCTGAAGGAAACACCATATATTTT. Its translation: CASSAGHPPEGNTIYF.

The rearrangement links TRBV6-1 to TRBJ1-4; D not certain. There are 13 residues in the CDR3. The germline CDR1 and CDR2 sequences are MNHNS and SASEGT. Trimming removed 8 bases at V and 4 bases at J, with 11 bases between. The CDR3 here is CASGLEVNEKLFF. The CDR3, as DNA: TGTGCCAGCGGTCTCGAGGTTAATGAAAAACTGTTTTTT.

This clone was seen once. The chain links TRBV10-3 to TRBJ1-1; 8 bases match TRBD1. V gave up 6 bases and J gave up 3 bases; unmatched junction bases: 6. In germline, CDR1 is ENHRY, CDR2 SYGVKD. The CDR3 is 14 residues long. The DNA of the CDR3 is TGTGCCATCAGGGACAGGGCTGGGGACACTGAAGCTTTCTTT. The encoded protein is CAIRDRAGDTEAFF.

This chain uses TRBV29-1 with TRBJ1-1, with 9 bases matching TRBD1. The CDR3 loop spans 14 amino acids. Trimming removed 5 bases from V and 4 bases from J; junction bases left unmatched: 8. Germline CDR1 reads SQVTM; CDR2 reads ANQGSEA. The CDR3 protein is CSVYLGTGSTEAFF. As DNA, the CDR3 is TGCAGCGTTTATCTCGGGACAGGGAGCACTGAAGCTTTCTTT.

This clone was seen a handful of times. The chain links TRBV5-1 to TRBJ1-6; D is unclear. V lost 0 bases and J lost 5, with 9 bases in between. The V gene's germline CDR1 is SGHRS and CDR2 YFSETQ. The CDR3 length is 15 residues. The CDR3: CASSLAPTNNSPLHF. CDR3 DNA: TGCGCCAGCAGCTTGGCCCCCACAAATAATTCACCCCTCCACTTT.

This sequence joins TRBV7-8 and TRBJ1-4, with D unresolved. Trimming took off 1 base at V and 8 bases at J, with 14 bases between the two ends. The CDR3 covers 15 residues. The germline CDR1 and CDR2 sequences are SGHVS and FQNEAQ. The CDR3 coding sequence is TGTGCCAGCAGCTTAGAGGCCAGAAGAGGCGAAAAACTGTTTTTT. Its protein is CASSLEARRGEKLFF. Using reference TRBV7-8 and TRBJ1-4 for the parts outside the CDR3, the full variable domain is GAGVSQSPRYKVAKRGQDVALRCDPISGHVSLFWYQQALGQGPEFLTYFQNEAQLDKSGLPSDRFFAERPEGSVSTLKIQRTQQEDSAVYLCASSLEARRGEKLFFGSGTQLSVL.

This rearrangement joins TRBV28 to TRBJ1-2; TRBD1 is a possible D gene (5 bases). Trimming pared 1 base from V and 7 bases from J, leaving 13 bases between. The CDR3 totals 14 residues. Germline loops: CDR1 MDHEN, CDR2 SYDVKM. The CDR3 DNA reads as TGTGCCAGCAGTTTATCTGCGGGGGAAAGTGGCTACACCTTC. Translating it yields CASSLSAGESGYTF.

The rearrangement uses TRBV5-1 and TRBJ2-5, with TRBD2 matching 7 bases. Trimming cost V 4 bases and J 2 bases; bases outside gene matches: 8. Germline V CDR1 and CDR2: SGHRS, YFSETQ. CDR3 length equals 15 residues. CDR3: CASSPLLANQETQYF. DNA for the CDR3: TGCGCCAGCAGCCCTTTACTAGCGAATCAAGAGACCCAGTACTTC. Filled out from reference TRBV5-1 and TRBJ2-5, the complete variable domain reads KAGVTQTPRYLIKTRGQQVTLSCSPISGHRSVSWYQQTPGQGLQFLFEYFSETQRNKGNFPGRFSGRQFSNSRSEMNVSTLELGDSALYLCASSPLLANQETQYFGPGTRLLVL.

The chain links TRBV5-1 to TRBJ2-2, with D possibly being TRBD1 (6 bases). This CDR3 is built from 14 residues. V lost 4 bases to trimming and J lost 1 base, with 8 bases between them. Germline CDR1 is SGHRS and CDR2 is YFSETQ. CDR3: CASSGQWNTGELFF. Written as DNA, the CDR3 is TGCGCCAGCAGCGGACAGTGGAACACCGGGGAGCTGTTTTTT.

The chain uses TRBV9 and TRBJ2-3; 11 bases line up with TRBD2. Germline CDR1 is SGDLS and CDR2 is YYNGEE. This CDR3 contains 18 residues. The V segment lost 0 bases and the J segment 2 bases; nucleotides outside the gene matches: 8. CDR3 sequence reads: CASSVGLAGWGVTDTQYF. The CDR3 nucleotides are TGTGCCAGCAGCGTAGGACTAGCGGGGTGGGGAGTCACAGATACGCAGTATTTT.

This clone came up once. V gene TRBV5-1 combines with J gene TRBJ1-3, with unresolved D. V was pared by 0 bases and J by 4 bases, with 2 bases between. The germline gives CDR1 SGHRS, CDR2 YFSETQ. This CDR3 is built from 12 residues. The CDR3 loop reads CASSLVGNTIYF. DNA for the CDR3: TGCGCCAGCAGCTTGGTAGGAAACACCATATATTTT.

To note about this clone: The junction and the germline gene differ at one end; a read error may be behind it. For the CDR3, the DNA is TGTGCCAGCAGAGAAGGGACAGAAAAACTGTTTTTT. It yields the protein CASREGTEKLFF. The rearrangement joins TRBV2 to TRBJ1-4, with a weak D call TRBD1 (6 bases). In germline, CDR1 is SNHLY, CDR2 FYNNEI. The CDR3 length is 12 residues.

This clone was detected only a few times. The chain carries TRBV9 and TRBJ1-3, with TRBD1 matching over 7 bases. V trimming: 3 bases; J trimming: 0 bases; junction bases outside the gene matches: 9. Germline V lookup: CDR1 SGDLS, CDR2 YYNGEE. The CDR3 spans 17 residues. The DNA of the CDR3 is TGTGCCAGCAGCGCACAGACAGGGCCTAACTCTGGAAACACCATATATTTT. Translated, it gives CASSAQTGPNSGNTIYF.

The chain combines TRBV6-6 with TRBJ2-1, with TRBD2 matching over 9 bases. The ends lost 2 bases at V and 5 bases at J; junction bases unmatched: 4. This CDR3 spans 15 amino acids. Germline CDR1 and CDR2: MNHNY and SVGAGI (reference sequence). CDR3 bases: TGTGCCAGCAGTTACAGTAGCGGGGGAGACAATGAGCAGTTCTTC. The encoded protein is CASSYSSGGDNEQFF.

The chain links TRBV9 to TRBJ2-2, with D hard to call. From germline, CDR1 is SGDLS and CDR2 YYNGEE. The CDR3 has 16 residues. V was pared by 2 bases and J by 4 bases, with 15 bases between. CDR3 protein: CASSVVAADSTGELFF. CDR3 nucleotides: TGTGCCAGCAGCGTGGTCGCCGCGGATAGCACCGGGGAGCTGTTTTTT.

CDR3 protein: CASSPEGTLSYEQYF. The CDR3 DNA reads TGTGCCAGCAGCCCCGAGGGAACATTGAGCTACGAGCAGTACTTC. The chain recombines TRBV5-4 with TRBJ2-7, with D maybe TRBD2 (5 bases). This CDR3 is 15 amino acids long. V lost 4 bases to trimming and J lost 3 bases, with 17 bases between them. Germline CDR1 SGHNT, CDR2 YYREEE (reference sequence).